This record concerns one T cell receptor beta chain sequence. This sample is drawn from a study of blood T cell repertoires in COVID-19. Study details: Samples representing acute and convalescent COVID-19 were sourced from the United States, Italy and Spain.

CDR1 SEHNR and CDR2 FQNEAQ come from the germline V gene (reference sequence). V gave up 4 bases and J gave up 0 bases, with 16 bases separating them. CDR3 size: 17 residues. In the original analysis: Reference gene primer amplification in the assay estimated nucleated cell counts. TCRdb keeps only in-frame clones here, not all; method: immunoSEQ multiplex PCR. V, J and clone size are taken as reported in that table, and D and trimming were inferred from the DNA itself. The profile shows about 480,000 clones, nearly 90% of them singletons. Clinical history as reported by participants underpinned cohort assignment.

This clonotype was sampled from a young woman with acute COVID-19. This sequence joins TRBV7-9 and TRBJ1-3; D gene ambiguous. The specimen was PBMCs or T cells enriched from blood (not recorded which). The CDR3 DNA follows: TGTGCCAGCAGCTCGACATCAACCCGAAGCTCTGGAAACACCATATATTTT. Amino acids: CASSSTSTRSSGNTIYF. Together with reference TRBV7-9 and TRBJ1-3, the CDR3 gives the full variable domain: DTGVSQNPRHKITKRGQNVTFRCDPISEHNRLYWYRQTLGQGPEFLTYFQNEAQLEKSRLLSDRFSAERPKGSFSTLEIQRTEQGDSAMYLCASSSTSTRSSGNTIYFGEGSWLTVV.